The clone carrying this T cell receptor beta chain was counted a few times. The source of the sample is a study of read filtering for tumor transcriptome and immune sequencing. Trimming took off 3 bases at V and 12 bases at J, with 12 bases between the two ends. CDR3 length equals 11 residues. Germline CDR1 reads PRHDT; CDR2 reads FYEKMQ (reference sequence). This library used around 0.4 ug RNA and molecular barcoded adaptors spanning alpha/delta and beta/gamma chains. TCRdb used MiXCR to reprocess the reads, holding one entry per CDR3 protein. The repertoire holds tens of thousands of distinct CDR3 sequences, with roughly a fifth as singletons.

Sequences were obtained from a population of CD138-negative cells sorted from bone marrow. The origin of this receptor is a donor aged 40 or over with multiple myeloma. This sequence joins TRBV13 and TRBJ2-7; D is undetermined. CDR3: CASSFSGKTYF. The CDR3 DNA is TGTGCCAGCAGCTTTTCGGGCAAGACGTACTTC.